This T cell receptor (beta chain) is drawn from a study of T cells in Graves' hyperthyroidism and ophthalmopathy. With 5 bases clipped from V and 2 bases from J, the junction kept 9 bases outside the gene matches. The CDR3 sequence is 15 residues long. Germline CDR1 reads MNHNS; CDR2 reads SASEGT. There were TCR beta CDR3 regions amplified from RNA transcripts. TCR CDR3 regions were first amplified by RT-PCR with HTBI primers. TCRdb reanalysed the multiplex PCR reads using MiXCR and keeps one entry per CDR3 protein. The repertoire includes approximately 600,000 distinct CDR3 sequences, more than 13% of them detected once, and around 7% sits in the top ten.

The chain uses TRBV6-1 and TRBJ2-7; TRBD1 aligns across 7 bases. The clonotype was recovered from a woman younger than 30 with Graves' ophthalmopathy. The sequencing sample was made of blood. CDR3 amino acids: CASSLNRGPTYEQYF. As DNA, the CDR3 is TGTGCCAGCAGTTTAAACAGGGGCCCTACCTACGAGCAGTACTTC.